The present TCR beta chain was sequenced within a study of blood T cell repertoires in COVID-19. Unmatched junction bases numbered 2, after V lost 7 bases and J lost 7 bases. Per the germline V gene, CDR1 is PRHDT and CDR2 is FYEKMQ (reference sequence). This CDR3 is 13 amino acids long. TCRdb's copy holds only in-frame clones and misses some; the assay was immunoSEQ multiplex PCR. This repertoire shows approximately 250,000 clones, 80% to 90% found once; its top ten account for 2.2%. The clonotype was recovered from a man aged 25-40 years who had recovered from COVID-19. Specimen: peripheral blood. The genes are TRBV13 and TRBJ1-6, with 9 bases aligning to TRBD1. The CDR3 reads CASNDRGNSPLHF. CDR3 in DNA: TGTGCCAGCAATGACAGGGGGAATTCACCCCTCCACTTT.